Listed here is a single TCR beta chain. This sample was included in a study of T cell changes during pregnancy in multiple sclerosis. TCRdb keeps only in-frame clones here, not all; method: immunoSEQ multiplex PCR. The sample has more than 35,000 clones; roughly nine tenths are singletons. V lost 1 base, J lost 5 bases, and 12 bases lay in between. This CDR3 comprises 14 residues. CDR1 is SGHVS and CDR2 is FQNEAQ in the germline V gene. The chain couples TRBV7-8 to TRBJ2-7, with D perhaps TRBD2 (5 bases). This specimen consisted of CD4+ T cells from peripheral blood mononuclear cells, obtained in the second trimester of pregnancy. The TCR sequence derives from a female donor with multiple sclerosis, enrolled in a pregnancy study. The CDR3, as DNA: TGTGCCAGCAGCTTAGTGGCACTAGGCCACGAGCAGTACTTC. It encodes CASSLVALGHEQYF.